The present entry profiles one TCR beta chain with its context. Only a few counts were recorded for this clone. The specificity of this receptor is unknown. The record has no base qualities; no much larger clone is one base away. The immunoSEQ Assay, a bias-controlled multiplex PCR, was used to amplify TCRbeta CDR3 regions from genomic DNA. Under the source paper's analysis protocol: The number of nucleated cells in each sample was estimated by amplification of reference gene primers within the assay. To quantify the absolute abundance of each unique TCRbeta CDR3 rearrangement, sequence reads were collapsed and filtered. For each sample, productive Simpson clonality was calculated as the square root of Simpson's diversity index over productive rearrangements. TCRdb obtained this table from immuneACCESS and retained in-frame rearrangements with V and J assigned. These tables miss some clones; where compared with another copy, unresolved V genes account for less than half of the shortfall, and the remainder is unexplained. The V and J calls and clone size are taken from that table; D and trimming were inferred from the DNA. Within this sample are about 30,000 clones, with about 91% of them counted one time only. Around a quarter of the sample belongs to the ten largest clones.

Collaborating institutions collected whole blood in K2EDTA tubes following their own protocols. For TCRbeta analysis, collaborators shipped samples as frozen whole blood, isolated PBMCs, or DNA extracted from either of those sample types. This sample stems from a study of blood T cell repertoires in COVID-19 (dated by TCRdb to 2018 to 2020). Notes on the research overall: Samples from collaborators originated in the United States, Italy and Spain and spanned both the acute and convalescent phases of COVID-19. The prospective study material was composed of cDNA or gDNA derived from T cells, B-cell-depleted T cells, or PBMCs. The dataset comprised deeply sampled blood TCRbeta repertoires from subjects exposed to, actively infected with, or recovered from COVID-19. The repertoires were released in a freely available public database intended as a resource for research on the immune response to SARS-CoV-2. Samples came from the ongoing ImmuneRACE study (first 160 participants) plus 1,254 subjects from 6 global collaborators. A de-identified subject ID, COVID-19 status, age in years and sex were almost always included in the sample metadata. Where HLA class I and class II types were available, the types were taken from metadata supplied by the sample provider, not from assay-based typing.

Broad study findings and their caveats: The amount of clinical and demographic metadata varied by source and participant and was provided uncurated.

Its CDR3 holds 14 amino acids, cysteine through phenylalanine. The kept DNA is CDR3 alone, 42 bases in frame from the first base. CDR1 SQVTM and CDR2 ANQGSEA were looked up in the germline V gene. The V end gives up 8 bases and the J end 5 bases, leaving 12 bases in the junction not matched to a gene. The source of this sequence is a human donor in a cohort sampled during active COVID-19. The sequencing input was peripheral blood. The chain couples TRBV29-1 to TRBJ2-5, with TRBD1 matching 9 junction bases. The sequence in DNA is TGCAGCTGTTCCTCCGGGACAGGGTGGGAGACCCAGTACTTC. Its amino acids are CSCSSGTGWETQYF. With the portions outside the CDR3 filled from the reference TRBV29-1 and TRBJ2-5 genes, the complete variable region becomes SAVISQKPSRDICQRGTSLTIQCQVDSQVTMMFWYRQQPGQSLTLIATANQGSEATYESGFVIDKFPISRPNLTFSTLTVSNMSPEDSSIYLCSCSSGTGWETQYFGPGTRLLVL.